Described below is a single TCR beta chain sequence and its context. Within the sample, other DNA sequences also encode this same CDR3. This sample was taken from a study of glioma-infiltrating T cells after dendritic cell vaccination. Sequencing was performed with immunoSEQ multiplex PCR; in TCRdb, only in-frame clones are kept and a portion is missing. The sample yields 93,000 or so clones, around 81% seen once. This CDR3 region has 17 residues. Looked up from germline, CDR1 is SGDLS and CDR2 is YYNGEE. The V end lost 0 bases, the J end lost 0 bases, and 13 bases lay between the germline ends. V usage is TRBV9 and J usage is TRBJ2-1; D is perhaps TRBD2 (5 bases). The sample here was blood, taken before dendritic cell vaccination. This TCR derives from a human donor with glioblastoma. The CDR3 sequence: CASSVESGSSSYNEQFF. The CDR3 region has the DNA TGTGCCAGCAGCGTAGAGAGCGGCTCCAGCTCCTACAATGAGCAGTTCTTC.